This is a list of T cell receptor beta chains from one sample in a study of a mutant IDH1 vaccine in newly diagnosed glioma. Some clones are missing from TCRdb's copy, which holds only in-frame ones; the method was immunoSEQ multiplex PCR. The sample records about 50,000 clones, roughly 88% being singletons. Here the sequenced sample was PBMCs, taken from a glioma patient treated with radiotherapy, temozolomide or both. All receptors derive from a man aged 35-49 years with glioma. The CDR3 runs from the conserved cysteine through the conserved F or W. A D gene is named only where the DNA matches it firmly. For some rows the clone size is stated as once, few or many, or as a class when expanded; others skip it.

>-|TRBJ1-2|-|TRBV28
CASSLFQGNYGYTF
TGTGCCAGCAGTTTATTCCAGGGGAACTATGGCTACACCTTC
>TRBD2|TRBJ2-2|-|TRBV6-6
CASRPPGLGSGELFF
TGTGCCAGCAGACCCCCGGGACTAGGGTCCGGGGAGCTGTTTTTT
>-|TRBJ1-2|-|TRBV7-2
CASSFPGVLGGYTF
TGTGCCAGCAGCTTTCCGGGGGTGCTTGGTGGCTACACCTTC
>-|TRBJ2-2|-|TRBV11-1
CASSFSGSMVVGELFF
TGTGCCAGCAGCTTTTCCGGTTCGATGGTGGTCGGGGAGCTGTTTTTT
>-|TRBJ2-5|few|TRBV4-1
CASSQDRPGWPQETQYF
TGCGCCAGCAGCCAAGATCGGCCAGGGTGGCCCCAAGAGACCCAGTACTTC
>-|TRBJ1-5|-|TRBV19
CASSILTSNQPQHF
TGTGCCAGTAGTATTTTGACATCGAATCAGCCCCAGCATTTT
>-|TRBJ2-5|-|TRBV5-6
CASSSVVETQYF
TGTGCCAGCAGCTCCGTCGTGGAGACCCAGTACTTC
>-|TRBJ1-2|-|TRBV5-4
CASSFRGAGPYGYTF
TGTGCCAGCAGCTTTCGAGGGGCCGGGCCATATGGCTACACCTTC
>-|TRBJ2-7|-|TRBV5-6
CASSFGGPTYEQYF
TGTGCCAGCAGCTTCGGCGGGCCTACCTACGAGCAGTACTTC
>-|TRBJ2-3|-|TRBV7-2
CASSPNNRDTQYF
TGTGCCAGCAGCCCCAATAACCGCGATACGCAGTATTTT
>-|TRBJ2-3|-|TRBV4-3
CASSQELIATDTQYF
TGCGCCAGCAGCCAAGAATTGATAGCAACAGATACGCAGTATTTT
>TRBD1|TRBJ2-1|-|TRBV7-8
CASSLAGTGMDEQFF
TGTGCCAGCAGCTTAGCCGGGACAGGGATGGATGAGCAGTTCTTC
>TRBD1|TRBJ2-3|-|TRBV19
CASSTIQGADTQYF
TGTGCCAGTAGTACGATCCAGGGGGCAGATACGCAGTATTTT
>-|TRBJ2-7|-|TRBV2
CASRAERYTLGPYEQYF
TGTGCCAGCAGGGCCGAGCGGTACACCCTCGGTCCCTACGAGCAGTACTTC